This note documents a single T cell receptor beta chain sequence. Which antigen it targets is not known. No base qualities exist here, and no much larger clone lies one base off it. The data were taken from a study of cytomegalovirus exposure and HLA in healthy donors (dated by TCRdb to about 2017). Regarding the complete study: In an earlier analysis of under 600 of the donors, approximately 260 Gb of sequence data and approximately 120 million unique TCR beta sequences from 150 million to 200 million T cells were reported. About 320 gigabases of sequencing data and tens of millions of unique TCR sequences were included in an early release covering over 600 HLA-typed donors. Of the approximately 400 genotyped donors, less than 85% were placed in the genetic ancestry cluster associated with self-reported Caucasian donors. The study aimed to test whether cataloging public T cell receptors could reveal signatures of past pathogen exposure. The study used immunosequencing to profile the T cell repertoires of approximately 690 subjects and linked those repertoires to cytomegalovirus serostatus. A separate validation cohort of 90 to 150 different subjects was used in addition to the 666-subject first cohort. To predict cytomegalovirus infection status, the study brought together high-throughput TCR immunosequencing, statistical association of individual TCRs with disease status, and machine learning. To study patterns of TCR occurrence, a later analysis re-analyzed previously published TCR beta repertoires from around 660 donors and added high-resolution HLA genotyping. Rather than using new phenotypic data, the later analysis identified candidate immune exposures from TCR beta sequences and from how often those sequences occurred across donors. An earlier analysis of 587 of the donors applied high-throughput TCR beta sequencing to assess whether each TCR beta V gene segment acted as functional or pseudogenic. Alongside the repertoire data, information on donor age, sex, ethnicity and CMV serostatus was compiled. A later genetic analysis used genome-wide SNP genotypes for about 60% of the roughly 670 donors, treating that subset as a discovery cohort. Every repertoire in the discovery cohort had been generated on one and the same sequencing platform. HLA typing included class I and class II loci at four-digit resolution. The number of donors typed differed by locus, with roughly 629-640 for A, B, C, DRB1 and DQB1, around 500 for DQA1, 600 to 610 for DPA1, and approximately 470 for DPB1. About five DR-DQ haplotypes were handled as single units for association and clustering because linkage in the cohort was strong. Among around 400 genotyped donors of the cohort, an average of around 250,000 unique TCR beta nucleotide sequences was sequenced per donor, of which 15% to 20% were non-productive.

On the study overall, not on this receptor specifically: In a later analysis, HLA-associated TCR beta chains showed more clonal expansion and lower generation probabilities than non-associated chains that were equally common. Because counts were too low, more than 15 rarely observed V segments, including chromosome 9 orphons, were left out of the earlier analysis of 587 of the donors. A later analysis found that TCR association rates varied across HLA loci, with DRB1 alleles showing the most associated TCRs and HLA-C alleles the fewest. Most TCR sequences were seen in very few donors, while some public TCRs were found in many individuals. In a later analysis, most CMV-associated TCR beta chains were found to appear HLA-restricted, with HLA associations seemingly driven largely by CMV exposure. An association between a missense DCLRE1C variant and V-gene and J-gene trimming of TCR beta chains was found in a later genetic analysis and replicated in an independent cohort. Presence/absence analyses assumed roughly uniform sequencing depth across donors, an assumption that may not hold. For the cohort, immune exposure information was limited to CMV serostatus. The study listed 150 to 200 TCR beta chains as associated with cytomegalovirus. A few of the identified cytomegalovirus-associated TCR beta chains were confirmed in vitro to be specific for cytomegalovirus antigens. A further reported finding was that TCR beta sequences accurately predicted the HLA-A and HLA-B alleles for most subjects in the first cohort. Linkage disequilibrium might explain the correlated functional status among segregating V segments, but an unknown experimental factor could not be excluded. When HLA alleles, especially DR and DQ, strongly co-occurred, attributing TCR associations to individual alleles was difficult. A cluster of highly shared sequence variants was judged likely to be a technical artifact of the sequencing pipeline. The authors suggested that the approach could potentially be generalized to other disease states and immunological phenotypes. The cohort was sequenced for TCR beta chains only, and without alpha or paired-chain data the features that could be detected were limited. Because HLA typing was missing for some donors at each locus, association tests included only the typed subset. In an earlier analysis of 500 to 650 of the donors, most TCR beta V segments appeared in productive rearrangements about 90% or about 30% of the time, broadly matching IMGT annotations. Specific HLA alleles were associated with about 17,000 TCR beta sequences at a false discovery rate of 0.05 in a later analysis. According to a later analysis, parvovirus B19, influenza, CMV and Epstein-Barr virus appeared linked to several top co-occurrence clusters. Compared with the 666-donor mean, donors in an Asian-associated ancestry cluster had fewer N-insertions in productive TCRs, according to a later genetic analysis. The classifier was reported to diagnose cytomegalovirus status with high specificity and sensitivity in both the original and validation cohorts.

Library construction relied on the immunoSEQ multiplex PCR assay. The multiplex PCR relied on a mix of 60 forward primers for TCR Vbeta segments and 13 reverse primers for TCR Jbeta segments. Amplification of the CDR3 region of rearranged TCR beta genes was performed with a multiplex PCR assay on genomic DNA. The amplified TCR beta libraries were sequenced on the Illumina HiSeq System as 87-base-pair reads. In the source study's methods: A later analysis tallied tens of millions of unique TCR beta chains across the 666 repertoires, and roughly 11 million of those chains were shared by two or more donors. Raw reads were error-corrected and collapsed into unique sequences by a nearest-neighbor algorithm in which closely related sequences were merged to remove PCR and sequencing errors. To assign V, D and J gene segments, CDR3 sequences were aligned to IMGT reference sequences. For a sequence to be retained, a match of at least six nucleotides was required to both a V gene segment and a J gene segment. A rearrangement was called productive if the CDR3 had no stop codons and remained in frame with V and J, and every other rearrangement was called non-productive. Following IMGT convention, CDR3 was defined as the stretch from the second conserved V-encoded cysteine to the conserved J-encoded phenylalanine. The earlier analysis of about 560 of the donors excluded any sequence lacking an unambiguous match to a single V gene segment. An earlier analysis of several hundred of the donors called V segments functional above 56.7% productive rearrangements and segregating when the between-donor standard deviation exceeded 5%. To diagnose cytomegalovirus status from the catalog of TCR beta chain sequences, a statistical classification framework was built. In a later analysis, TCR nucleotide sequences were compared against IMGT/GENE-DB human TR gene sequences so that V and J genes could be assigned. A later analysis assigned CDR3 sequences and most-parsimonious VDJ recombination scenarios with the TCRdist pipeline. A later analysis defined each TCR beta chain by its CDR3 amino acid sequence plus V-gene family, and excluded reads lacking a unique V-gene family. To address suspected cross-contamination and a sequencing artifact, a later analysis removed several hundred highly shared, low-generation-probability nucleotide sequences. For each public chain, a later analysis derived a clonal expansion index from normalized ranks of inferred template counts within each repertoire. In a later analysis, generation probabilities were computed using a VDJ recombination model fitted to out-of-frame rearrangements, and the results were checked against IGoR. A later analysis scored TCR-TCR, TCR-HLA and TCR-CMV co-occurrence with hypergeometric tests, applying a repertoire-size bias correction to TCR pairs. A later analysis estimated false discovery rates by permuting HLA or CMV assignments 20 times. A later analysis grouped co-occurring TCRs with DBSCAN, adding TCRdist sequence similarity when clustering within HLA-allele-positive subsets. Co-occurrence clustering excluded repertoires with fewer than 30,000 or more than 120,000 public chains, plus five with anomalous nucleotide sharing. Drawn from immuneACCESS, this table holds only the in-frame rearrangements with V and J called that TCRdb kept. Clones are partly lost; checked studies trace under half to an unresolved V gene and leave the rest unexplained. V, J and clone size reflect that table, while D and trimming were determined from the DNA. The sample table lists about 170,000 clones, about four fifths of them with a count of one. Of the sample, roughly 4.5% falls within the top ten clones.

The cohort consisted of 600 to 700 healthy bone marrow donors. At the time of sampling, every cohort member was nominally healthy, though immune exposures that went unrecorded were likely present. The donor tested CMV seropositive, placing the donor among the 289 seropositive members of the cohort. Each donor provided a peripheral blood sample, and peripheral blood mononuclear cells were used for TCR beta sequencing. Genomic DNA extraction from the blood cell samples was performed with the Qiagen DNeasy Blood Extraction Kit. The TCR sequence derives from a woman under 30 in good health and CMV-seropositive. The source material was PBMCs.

The DNA is as follows: TGTGCCAGCTCACCTGGACTAGCGGGGAGCAATGAGCAGTTCTTC. The translation is CASSPGLAGSNEQFF. The rearranged segments are TRBV18 and TRBJ2-1, and 12 junctional nucleotides match TRBD2. Ends trimmed: V by 3 bases, J by 6 bases; bases unmatched to a gene: 3. Via the germline V gene, CDR1 is KGHSH and CDR2 LQKENI. The CDR3 runs 15 amino acids, cysteine and phenylalanine included. The only DNA kept is the CDR3, 45 bases in frame from the first base.